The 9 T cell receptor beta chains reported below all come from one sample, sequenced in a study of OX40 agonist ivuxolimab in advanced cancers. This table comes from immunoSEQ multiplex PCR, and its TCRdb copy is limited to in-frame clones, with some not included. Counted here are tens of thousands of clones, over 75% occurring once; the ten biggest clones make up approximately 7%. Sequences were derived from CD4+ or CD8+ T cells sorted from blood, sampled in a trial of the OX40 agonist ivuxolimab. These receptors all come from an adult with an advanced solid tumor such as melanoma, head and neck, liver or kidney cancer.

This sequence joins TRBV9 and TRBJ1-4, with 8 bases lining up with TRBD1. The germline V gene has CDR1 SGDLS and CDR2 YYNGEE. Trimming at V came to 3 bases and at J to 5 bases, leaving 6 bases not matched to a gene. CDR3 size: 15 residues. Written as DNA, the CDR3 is TGTGCCAGCAGCGCAACCGACAGGGGAAATGAAAAACTGTTTTTT. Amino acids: CASSATDRGNEKLFF.

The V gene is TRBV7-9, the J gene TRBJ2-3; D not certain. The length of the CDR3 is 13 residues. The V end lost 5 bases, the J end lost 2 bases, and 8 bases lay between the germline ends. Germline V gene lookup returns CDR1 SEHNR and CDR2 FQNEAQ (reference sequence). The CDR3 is CASSPYTTDTQYF. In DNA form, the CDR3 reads TGTGCCAGCAGCCCCTACACCACAGATACGCAGTATTTT.

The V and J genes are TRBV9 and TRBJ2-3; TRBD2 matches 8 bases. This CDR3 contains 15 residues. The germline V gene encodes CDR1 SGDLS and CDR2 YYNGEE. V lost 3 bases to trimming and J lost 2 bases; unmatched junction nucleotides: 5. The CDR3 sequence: CASSARGGNTDTQYF. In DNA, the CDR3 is TGTGCCAGCAGCGCCCGGGGGGGCAACACAGATACGCAGTATTTT. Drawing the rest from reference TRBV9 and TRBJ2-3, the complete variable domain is DSGVTQTPKHLITATGQRVTLRCSPRSGDLSVYWYQQSLDQGLQFLIQYYNGEERAKGNILERFSAQQFPDLHSELNLSSLELGDSALYFCASSARGGNTDTQYFGPGTRLTVL.

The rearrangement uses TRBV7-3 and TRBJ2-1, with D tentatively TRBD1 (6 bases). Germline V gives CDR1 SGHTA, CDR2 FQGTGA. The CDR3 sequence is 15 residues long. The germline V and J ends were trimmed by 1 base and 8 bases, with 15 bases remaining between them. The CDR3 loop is CASSLMPLRGDEQFF. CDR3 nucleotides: TGTGCCAGCAGCTTAATGCCCCTCAGGGGCGATGAGCAGTTCTTC.

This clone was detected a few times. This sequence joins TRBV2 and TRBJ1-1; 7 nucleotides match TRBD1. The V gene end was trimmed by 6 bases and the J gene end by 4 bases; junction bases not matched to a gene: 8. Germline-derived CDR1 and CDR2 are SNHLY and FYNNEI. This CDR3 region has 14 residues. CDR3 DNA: TGTGCCAGCAGGCGAACGTCAGGGGGCACTGAAGCTTTCTTT. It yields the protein CASRRTSGGTEAFF.

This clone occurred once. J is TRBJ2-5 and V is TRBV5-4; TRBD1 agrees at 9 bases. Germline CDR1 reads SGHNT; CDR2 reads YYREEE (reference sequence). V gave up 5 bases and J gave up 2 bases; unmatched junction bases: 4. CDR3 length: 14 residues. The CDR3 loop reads CASRYGQGQETQYF. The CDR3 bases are TGTGCCAGCAGATACGGACAGGGGCAAGAGACCCAGTACTTC.

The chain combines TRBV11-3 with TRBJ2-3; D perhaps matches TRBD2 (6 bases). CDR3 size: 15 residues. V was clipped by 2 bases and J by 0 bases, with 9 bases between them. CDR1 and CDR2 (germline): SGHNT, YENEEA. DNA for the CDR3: TGTGCCAGCAGCTTACATAGCGGCAGCACAGATACGCAGTATTTT. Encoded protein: CASSLHSGSTDTQYF.

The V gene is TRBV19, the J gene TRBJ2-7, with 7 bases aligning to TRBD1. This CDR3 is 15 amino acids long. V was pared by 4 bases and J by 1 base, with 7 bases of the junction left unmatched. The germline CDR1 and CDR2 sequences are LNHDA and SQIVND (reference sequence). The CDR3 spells CASSTRDRQSYEQYF. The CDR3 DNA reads TGTGCCAGTAGTACCCGGGACAGACAGTCCTACGAGCAGTACTTC.

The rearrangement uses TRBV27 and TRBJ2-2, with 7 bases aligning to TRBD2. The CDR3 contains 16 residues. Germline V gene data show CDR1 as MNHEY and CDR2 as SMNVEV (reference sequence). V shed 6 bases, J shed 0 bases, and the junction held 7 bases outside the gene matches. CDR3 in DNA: TGTGCCAGCAGGAGGGGTAGCGGGTCGAACACCGGGGAGCTGTTTTTT. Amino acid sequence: CASRRGSGSNTGELFF.